This T cell receptor (beta chain) was recorded in a study of T cells in localized non-small cell lung cancer. Study findings and constraints: A single tumor region was sequenced, leaving heterogeneity possible. In adjacent lung, a median roughly 58 of the top 100 tumor clones were found. With higher T cell density in blood came longer overall survival. Adjacent uninvolved lung had the highest clonality, suggesting focused antigen responses.

Repertoires were generated with immunoSEQ multiplex PCR, while TCRdb's copy carries only in-frame clones and drops some. The sample lists roughly 66,000 clones; 90% were seen once. Germline V lookup: CDR1 SGHTA, CDR2 FQGNSA. V shed 3 bases and J shed 2 bases, with 10 bases lying between them. CDR3 length: 14 amino acids. Notes on this clone: Its specificity is not known.

Sequencing was performed on peripheral blood, taken before any cancer treatment. The rearrangement joins TRBV7-2 to TRBJ2-5; TRBD2 might be the D (5 bases). This TCR derives from a woman aged 35-70 years with stage I lung adenocarcinoma. CDR3 protein: CASSFHGDQETQYF. In DNA, the CDR3 is TGTGCCAGCAGCTTTCACGGGGATCAAGAGACCCAGTACTTC.